This T cell receptor (beta chain) was recorded in a study of regulatory T cells in long-lasting Graves disease. V lost 4 bases, J lost 4 bases, and 9 bases stayed unmatched. The CDR3 length is 16 residues. CDR1 is SNHLY, CDR2 FYNNEI, per germline. Only a few counts were recorded for this clonotype. The time point here: newly diagnosed GD, antithyroid drugs for less than 3 months. From PBMCs, RNA was extracted and then used to make the TCR library. According to the study, TCR beta libraries were built with iRepertoire HTBI primers and CDR3-region Arm-PCR. TCRdb reanalysed the multiplex PCR reads using MiXCR and keeps one entry per CDR3 protein. The table lists roughly 560,000 distinct CDR3 sequences, approximately 16% of them singletons. These sequences were also reported in another study, on T cells in Graves' hyperthyroidism and ophthalmopathy. That report notes: Recently diagnosed hyperthyroidism of less than 2 months' duration affected patients aged 18 to 65. Diagnosis relied on clinical symptoms, serum thyroxine and TRAb, thyroid ultrasound and orbital computed tomography. Most thyroid clonotypes expanded above 0.001 were also detected in blood.

This chain uses TRBV2 with TRBJ1-3; TRBD1 aligns across 8 bases. This TCR was recovered from a woman aged 40-60 years with Graves disease. Source: peripheral blood mononuclear cells (PBMCs), taken at new diagnosis, from a patient treated with antithyroid drugs. DNA of the CDR3: TGTGCCAGCAGTGCCGACAGGGGAGGAGGCGGAAACACCATATATTTT. Translating it yields CASSADRGGGGNTIYF.